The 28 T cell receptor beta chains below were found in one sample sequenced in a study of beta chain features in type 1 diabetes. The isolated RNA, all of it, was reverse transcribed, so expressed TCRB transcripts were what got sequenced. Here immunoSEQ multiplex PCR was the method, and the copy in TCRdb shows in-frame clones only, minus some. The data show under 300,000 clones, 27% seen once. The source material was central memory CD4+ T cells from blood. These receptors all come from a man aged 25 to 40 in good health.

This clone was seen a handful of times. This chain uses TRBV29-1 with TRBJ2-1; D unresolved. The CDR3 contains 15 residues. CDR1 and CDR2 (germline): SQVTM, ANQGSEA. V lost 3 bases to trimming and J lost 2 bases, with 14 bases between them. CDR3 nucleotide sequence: TGCAGCGTTGACAGTTGGAGAGCCGCCTACAATGAGCAGTTCTTC. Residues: CSVDSWRAAYNEQFF.

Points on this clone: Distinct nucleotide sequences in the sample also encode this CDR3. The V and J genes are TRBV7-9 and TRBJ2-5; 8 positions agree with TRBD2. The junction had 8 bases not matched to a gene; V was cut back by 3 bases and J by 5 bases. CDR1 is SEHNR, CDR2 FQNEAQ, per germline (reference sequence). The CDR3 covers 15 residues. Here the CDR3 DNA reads TGTGCCAGCAGCTTTGGTAGCGGGGCTCAGGAGACCCAGTACTTC. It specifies CASSFGSGAQETQYF. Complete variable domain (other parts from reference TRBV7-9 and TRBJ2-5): DTGVSQNPRHKITKRGQNVTFRCDPISEHNRLYWYRQTLGQGPEFLTYFQNEAQLEKSRLLSDRFSAERPKGSFSTLEIQRTEQGDSAMYLCASSFGSGAQETQYFGPGTRLLVL.

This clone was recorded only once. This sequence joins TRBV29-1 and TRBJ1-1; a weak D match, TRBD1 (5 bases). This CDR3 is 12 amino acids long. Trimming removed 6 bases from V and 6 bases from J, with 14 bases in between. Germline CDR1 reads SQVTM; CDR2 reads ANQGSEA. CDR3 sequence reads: CSVGARGAEAFF. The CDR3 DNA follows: TGCAGCGTCGGTGCCAGAGGGGCTGAAGCTTTCTTT.

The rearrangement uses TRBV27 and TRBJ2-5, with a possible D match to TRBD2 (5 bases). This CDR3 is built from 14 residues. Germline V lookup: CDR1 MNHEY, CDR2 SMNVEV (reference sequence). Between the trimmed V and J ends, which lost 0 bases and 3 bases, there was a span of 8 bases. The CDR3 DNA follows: TGTGCCAGCAGTTTATCATCGGGGAAAGAGACCCAGTACTTC. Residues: CASSLSSGKETQYF.

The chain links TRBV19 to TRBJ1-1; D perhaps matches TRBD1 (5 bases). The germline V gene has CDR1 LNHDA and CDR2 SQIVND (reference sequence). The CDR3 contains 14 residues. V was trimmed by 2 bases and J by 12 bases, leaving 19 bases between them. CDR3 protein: CASSIRGGQGETFF. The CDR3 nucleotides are TGTGCCAGTAGTATACGAGGAGGGCAGGGAGAGACTTTCTTT.

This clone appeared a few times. CDR3 in DNA: TGCGCCAGCAGCCGGGGGAGGTCACCCTACAATGAGCAGTTCTTC. Encoded protein: CASSRGRSPYNEQFF. The chain carries TRBV4-3 and TRBJ2-1, with D perhaps TRBD2 (6 bases). The germline gives CDR1 LGHNA, CDR2 YSLEER. V was trimmed by 4 bases and J by 2 bases, leaving 12 bases between them. This CDR3 has 15 amino acids.

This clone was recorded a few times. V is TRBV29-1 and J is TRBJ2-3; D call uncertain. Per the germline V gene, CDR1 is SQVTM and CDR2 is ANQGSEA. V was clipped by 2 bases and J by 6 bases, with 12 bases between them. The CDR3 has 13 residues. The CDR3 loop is CSVESATRDTQYF. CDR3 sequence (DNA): TGCAGCGTTGAATCCGCCACGCGGGATACGCAGTATTTT.

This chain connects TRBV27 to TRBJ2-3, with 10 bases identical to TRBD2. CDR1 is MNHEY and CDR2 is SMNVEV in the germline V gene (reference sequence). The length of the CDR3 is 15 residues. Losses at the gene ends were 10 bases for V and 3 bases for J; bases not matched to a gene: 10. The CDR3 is CATSISGRETDTQYF. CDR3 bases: TGTGCCACCTCAATAAGCGGGAGGGAAACAGATACGCAGTATTTT.

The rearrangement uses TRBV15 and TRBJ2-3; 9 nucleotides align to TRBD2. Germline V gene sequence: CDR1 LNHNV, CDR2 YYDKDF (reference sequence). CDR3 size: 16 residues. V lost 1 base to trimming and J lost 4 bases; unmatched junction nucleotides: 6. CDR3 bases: TGTGCCACCAGCAGAGGGATAGCGGGAGTCTCAGATACGCAGTATTTT. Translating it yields CATSRGIAGVSDTQYF.

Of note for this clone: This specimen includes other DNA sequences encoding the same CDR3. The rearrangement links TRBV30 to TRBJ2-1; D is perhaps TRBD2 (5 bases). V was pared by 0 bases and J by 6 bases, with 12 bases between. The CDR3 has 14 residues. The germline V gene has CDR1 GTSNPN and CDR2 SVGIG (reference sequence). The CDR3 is CAWSVLAGVNEQFF. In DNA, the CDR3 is TGTGCCTGGAGTGTCCTAGCAGGAGTCAATGAGCAGTTCTTC.

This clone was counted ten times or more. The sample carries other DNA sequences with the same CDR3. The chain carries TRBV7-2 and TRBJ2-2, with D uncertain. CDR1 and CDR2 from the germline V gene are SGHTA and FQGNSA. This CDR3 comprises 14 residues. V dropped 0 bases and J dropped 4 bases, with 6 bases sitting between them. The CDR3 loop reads CASSLAPRTGELFF. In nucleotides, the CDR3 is TGTGCCAGCAGCTTAGCTCCCCGCACCGGGGAGCTGTTTTTT.

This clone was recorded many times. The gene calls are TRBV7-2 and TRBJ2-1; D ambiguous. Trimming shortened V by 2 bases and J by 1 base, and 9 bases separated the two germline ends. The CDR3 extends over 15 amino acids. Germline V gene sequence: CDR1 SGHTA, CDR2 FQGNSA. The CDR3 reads CASSLLMISYNEQFF. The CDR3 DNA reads TGTGCCAGCAGCTTATTAATGATATCCTACAATGAGCAGTTCTTC. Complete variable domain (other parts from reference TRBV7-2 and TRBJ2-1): GAGVSQSPSNKVTEKGKDVELRCDPISGHTALYWYRQSLGQGLEFLIYFQGNSAPDKSGLPSDRFSAERTGGSVSTLTIQRTQQEDSAVYLCASSLLMISYNEQFFGPGTRLTVL.

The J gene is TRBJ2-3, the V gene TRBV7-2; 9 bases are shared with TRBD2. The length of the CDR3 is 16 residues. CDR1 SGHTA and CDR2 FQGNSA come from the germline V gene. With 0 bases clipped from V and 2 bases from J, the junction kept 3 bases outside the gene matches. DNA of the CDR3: TGTGCCAGCAGCTTAGCTGCGGGAGGGCCCACAGATACGCAGTATTTT. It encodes CASSLAAGGPTDTQYF.

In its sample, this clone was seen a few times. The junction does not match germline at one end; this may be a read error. The CDR3 DNA sequence: TGTGCCAGCAGCTTAGTATACGTAACGACTAGCGCCGGGGAGCTGCTTTTT. Its translation: CASSLVYVTTSAGELLF. The chain carries TRBV7-9 and TRBJ2-2; 8 bases map to TRBD2. CDR3 size: 17 residues. CDR1 SEHNR and CDR2 FQNEAQ come from the germline V gene (reference sequence).

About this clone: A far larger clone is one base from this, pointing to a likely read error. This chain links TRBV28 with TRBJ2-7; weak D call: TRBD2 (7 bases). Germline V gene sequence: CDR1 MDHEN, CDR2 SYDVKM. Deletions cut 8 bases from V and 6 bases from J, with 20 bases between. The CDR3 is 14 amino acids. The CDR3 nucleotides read TGTGCCAGCGGGGGGGCCGGGGAAGGCGCCGAGCAGTACTTC. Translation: CASGGAGEGAEQYF. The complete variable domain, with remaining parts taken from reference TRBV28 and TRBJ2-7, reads DVKVTQSSRYLVKRTGEKVFLECVQDMDHENMFWYRQDPGLGLRLIYFSYDVKMKEKGDIPEGYSVSREKKERFSLILESASTNQTSMYLCASGGAGEGAEQYFGPGTRLTVT.

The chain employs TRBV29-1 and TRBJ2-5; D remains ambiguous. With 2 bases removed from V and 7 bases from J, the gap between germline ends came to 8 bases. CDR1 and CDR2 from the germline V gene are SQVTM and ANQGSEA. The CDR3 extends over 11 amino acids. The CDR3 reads CSVETRPTQYF. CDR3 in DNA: TGCAGCGTTGAAACCAGGCCGACCCAGTACTTC.

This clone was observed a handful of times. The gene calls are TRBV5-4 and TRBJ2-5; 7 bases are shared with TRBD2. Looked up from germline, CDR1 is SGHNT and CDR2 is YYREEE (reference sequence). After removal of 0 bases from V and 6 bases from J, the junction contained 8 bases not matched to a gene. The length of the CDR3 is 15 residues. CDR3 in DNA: TGTGCCAGCAGCTTGGAGGGAGGGCCTGTCCAGACCCAGTACTTC. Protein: CASSLEGGPVQTQYF. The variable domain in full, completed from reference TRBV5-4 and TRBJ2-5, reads ETGVTQSPTHLIKTRGQQVTLRCSSQSGHNTVSWYQQALGQGPQFIFQYYREEENGRGNFPPRFSGLQFPNYSSELNVNALELDDSALYLCASSLEGGPVQTQYFGPGTRLLVL.

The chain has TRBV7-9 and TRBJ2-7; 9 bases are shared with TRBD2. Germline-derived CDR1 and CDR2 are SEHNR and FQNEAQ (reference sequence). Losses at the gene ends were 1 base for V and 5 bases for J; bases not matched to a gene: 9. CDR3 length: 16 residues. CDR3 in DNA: TGTGCCAGCAGCTTAGTTTTAGCGGGGGCTTTTGACGAGCAGTACTTC. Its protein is CASSLVLAGAFDEQYF.

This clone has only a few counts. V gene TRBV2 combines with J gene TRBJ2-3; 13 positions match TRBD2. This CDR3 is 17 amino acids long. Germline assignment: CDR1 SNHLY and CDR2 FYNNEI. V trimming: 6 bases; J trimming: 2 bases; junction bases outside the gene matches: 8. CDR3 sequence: CASRKAGLAGVTDTQYF. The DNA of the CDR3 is TGTGCCAGCAGGAAAGCCGGACTAGCGGGGGTCACAGATACGCAGTATTTT. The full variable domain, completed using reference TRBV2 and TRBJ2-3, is EPEVTQTPSHQVTQMGQEVILRCVPISNHLYFYWYRQILGQKVEFLVSFYNNEISEKSEIFDDQFSVERPDGSNFTLKIRSTKLEDSAMYFCASRKAGLAGVTDTQYFGPGTRLTVL.

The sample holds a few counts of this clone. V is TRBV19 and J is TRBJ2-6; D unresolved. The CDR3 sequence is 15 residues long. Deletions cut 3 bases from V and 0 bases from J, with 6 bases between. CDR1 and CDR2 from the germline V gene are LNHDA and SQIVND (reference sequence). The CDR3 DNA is TGTGCCAGTAGTATTGGCAGCTCTGGGGCCAACGTCCTGACTTTC. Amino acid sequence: CASSIGSSGANVLTF.

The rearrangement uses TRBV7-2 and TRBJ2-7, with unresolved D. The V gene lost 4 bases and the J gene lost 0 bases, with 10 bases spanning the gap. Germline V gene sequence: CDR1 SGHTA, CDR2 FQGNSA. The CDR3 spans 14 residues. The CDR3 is CASSSSGSSYEQYF. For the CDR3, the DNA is TGTGCCAGCAGCTCCTCGGGTAGCTCCTACGAGCAGTACTTC.

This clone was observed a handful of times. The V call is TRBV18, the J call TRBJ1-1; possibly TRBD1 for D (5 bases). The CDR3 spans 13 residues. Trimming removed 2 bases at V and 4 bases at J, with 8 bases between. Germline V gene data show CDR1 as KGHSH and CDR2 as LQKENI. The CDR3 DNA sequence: TGTGCCAGCTCACCAGGGACGGTCACTGAAGCTTTCTTT. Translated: CASSPGTVTEAFF. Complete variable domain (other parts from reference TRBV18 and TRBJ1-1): NAGVMQNPRHLVRRRGQEARLRCSPMKGHSHVYWYRQLPEEGLKFMVYLQKENIIDESGMPKERFSAEFPKEGPSILRIQQVVRGDSAAYFCASSPGTVTEAFFGQGTRLTVV.

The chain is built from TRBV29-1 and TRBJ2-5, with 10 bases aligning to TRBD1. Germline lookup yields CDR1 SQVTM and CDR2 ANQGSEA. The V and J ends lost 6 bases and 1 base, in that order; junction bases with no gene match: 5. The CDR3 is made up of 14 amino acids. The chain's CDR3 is CSVMGTGVQETQYF. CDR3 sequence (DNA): TGCAGCGTGATGGGGACAGGGGTCCAAGAGACCCAGTACTTC.

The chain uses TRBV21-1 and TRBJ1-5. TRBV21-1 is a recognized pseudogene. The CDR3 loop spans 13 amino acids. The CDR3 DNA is TGTGCCAGCAGCAAGGAAGGGATTCAGCCCCAGCATTTT. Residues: CASSKEGIQPQHF.

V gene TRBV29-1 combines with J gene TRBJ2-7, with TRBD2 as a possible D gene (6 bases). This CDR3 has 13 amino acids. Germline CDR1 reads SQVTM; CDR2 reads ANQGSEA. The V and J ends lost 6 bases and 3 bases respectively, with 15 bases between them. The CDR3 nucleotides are TGCAGCGTCCGTCGGGGGAATAGCTACGAGCAGTACTTC. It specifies CSVRRGNSYEQYF.

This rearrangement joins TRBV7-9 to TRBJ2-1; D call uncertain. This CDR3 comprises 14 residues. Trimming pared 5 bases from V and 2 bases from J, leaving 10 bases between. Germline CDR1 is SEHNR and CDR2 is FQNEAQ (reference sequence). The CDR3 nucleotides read TGTGCCAGCAGCGTCCGAGAGACCTACAATGAGCAGTTCTTC. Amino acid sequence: CASSVRETYNEQFF.

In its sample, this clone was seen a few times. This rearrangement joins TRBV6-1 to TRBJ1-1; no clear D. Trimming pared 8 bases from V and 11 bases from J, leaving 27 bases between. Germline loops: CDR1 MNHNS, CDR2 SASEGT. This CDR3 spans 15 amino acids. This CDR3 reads CASVTRGLAGIGAFF. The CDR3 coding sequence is TGTGCCAGCGTCACGCGGGGTTTGGCGGGGATTGGGGCTTTCTTT.

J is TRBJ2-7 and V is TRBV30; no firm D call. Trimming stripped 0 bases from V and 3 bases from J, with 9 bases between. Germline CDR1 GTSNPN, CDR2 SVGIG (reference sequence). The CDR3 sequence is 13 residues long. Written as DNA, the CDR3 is TGTGCCTGGAGTGTAAACAGTTACTACGAGCAGTACTTC. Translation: CAWSVNSYYEQYF.